This paragraph covers one T cell receptor beta chain sequence. The antigen is undetermined. Germline V gene data show CDR1 as SGHNT and CDR2 as YYREEE (reference sequence). Germline trimming cut 3 bases from V and 2 bases from J; bases unmatched to any gene: 4. The CDR3 totals 14 residues. The data were produced by immunoSEQ multiplex PCR, yet TCRdb's version contains in-frame clones alone and is incomplete. The data show about 16,000 clones, 70% to 90% seen once. These data belong to a study of OX40 agonist ivuxolimab in advanced cancers. Study overall: At doses from 0.01 to 10 mg/kg, patients were given intravenous ivuxolimab every 2 weeks.

Individuals having autoimmune disease history or systemic immunosuppression were not enrolled. General study points: Averaging showed that CD8+ T cells had more expanded clones than CD4+ did.

This TCR came from an adult with an advanced solid tumor such as melanoma, head and neck, liver or kidney cancer. The rearrangement uses TRBV5-4 and TRBJ2-5; 7 positions agree with TRBD1. The sequences come from CD4+ or CD8+ T cells sorted from blood, collected in a trial of the OX40 agonist ivuxolimab. CDR3 sequence (DNA): TGTGCCAGCAGCTCTGGGACAGCTCAAGAGACCCAGTACTTC. This encodes CASSSGTAQETQYF.